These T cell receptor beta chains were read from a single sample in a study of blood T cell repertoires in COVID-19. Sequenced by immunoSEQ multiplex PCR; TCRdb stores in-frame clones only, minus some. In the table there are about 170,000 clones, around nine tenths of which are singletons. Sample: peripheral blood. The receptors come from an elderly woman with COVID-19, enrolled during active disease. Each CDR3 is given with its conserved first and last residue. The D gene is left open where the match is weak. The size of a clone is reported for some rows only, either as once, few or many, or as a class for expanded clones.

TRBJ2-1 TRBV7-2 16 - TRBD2 CASSSRRLAGVGEQFF TGTGCCAGCAGCTCCCGCCGGCTAGCGGGAGTAGGTGAGCAGTTCTTC
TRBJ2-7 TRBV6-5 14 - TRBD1 CASSRRRDRAEQYF TGTGCCAGCAGTCGAAGGCGGGACAGGGCCGAGCAGTACTTC
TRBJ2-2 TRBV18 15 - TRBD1 CASSPDRANTGELFF TGTGCCAGCTCGCCGGACAGGGCGAACACCGGGGAGCTGTTTTTT
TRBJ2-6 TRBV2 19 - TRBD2 CASTRGGLAGGRGANVLTF TGTGCCAGCACCCGAGGGGGACTAGCGGGAGGGCGTGGGGCCAACGTCCTGACTTTC
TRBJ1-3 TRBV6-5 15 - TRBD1 CASVDRGRSGNTIYF TGTGCCAGCGTCGACAGGGGCCGCTCTGGAAACACCATATATTTT
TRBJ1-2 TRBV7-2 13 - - CASSFKQGYGYTF TGTGCCAGCAGCTTTAAACAGGGTTATGGCTACACCTTC
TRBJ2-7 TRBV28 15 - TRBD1 CASRFRDRVKDEQYF TGTGCCAGCAGGTTCCGGGACAGGGTGAAGGACGAGCAGTACTTC
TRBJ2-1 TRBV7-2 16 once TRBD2 CASSLAASGKHNEQFF TGTGCCAGCAGCTTAGCTGCTAGCGGGAAACACAATGAGCAGTTCTTC
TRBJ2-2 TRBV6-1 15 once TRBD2 CASSETAGATGELFF TGTGCCAGCAGTGAAACCGCGGGAGCGACCGGGGAGCTGTTTTTT
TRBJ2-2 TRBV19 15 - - CASSIGRANTGELFF TGTGCCAGTAGTATCGGCAGGGCGAACACCGGGGAGCTGTTTTTT
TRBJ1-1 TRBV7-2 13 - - CASSIDRYQEAFF TGTGCCAGCAGCATCGACAGGTATCAAGAAGCTTTCTTT
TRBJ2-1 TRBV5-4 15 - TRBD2 CASSSPSGSVYEQFF TGTGCCAGCAGCTCCCCTAGCGGGAGCGTCTATGAGCAGTTCTTC
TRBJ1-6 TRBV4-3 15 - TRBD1 CASSQTRDRGSPLHF TGCGCCAGCAGCCAAACCCGGGACAGGGGTTCACCCCTCCACTTT
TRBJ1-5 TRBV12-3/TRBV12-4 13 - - CASSLRGNQPQHF TGTGCCAGCAGTTTAAGGGGGAATCAGCCCCAGCATTTT
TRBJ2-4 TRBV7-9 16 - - CASSLSGLGNKNIQYF TGTGCCAGCAGCTTATCAGGGCTGGGAAACAAAAACATTCAGTACTTC
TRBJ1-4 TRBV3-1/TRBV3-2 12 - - CASSQRNEKLFF TGTGCCAGCAGCCAGAGAAATGAAAAACTGTTTTTT
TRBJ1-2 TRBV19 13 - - CASSIRLTHGYTF TGTGCCAGTAGTATCAGACTTACCCATGGCTACACCTTC
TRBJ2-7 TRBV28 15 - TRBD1 CASSFLSGGLNEQYF TGTGCCAGCAGTTTTCTCTCAGGGGGCCTTAACGAGCAGTACTTC
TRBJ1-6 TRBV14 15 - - CASSQVQVDNSPLHF TGTGCCAGCAGCCAAGTCCAGGTTGACAATTCACCCCTCCACTTT
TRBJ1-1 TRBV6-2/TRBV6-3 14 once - CASSYRGDDTEAFF TGTGCCAGCAGTTACCGGGGAGACGACACTGAAGCTTTCTTT
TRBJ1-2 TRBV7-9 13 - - CASTSGRPYGYTF TGTGCCAGCACTTCCGGCAGGCCCTATGGCTACACCTTC
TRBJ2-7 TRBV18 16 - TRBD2 CASSSPGLAGTYEQYF TGTGCCAGCTCATCTCCGGGACTAGCGGGAACCTACGAGCAGTACTTC
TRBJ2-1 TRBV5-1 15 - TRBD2 CASSDGTSGYDEQFF TGCGCCAGCAGCGACGGGACTAGCGGGTACGATGAGCAGTTCTTC